This entry lists 9 T cell receptor beta chains sequenced from one sample in a study of T cells after posttransplantation cyclophosphamide. Clones were sequenced by immunoSEQ multiplex PCR, and TCRdb holds only the in-frame ones, with some missing. The sample contains about 19,000 clones, 83% of which appear only once. Sequenced input: memory CD4+ T cells sorted from blood. The receptors come from a man between 25 and 39 years old in good health and a related stem cell transplant donor.

V gene TRBV10-3 combines with J gene TRBJ2-3; a weak D match, TRBD1 (6 bases). This CDR3 comprises 11 residues. CDR1 is ENHRY and CDR2 is SYGVKD in the germline V gene. V gave up 5 bases and J gave up 6 bases, with 6 bases separating them. CDR3 sequence (DNA): TGTGCCATCAGTAGGGGGGATACGCAGTATTTT. This sequence encodes CAISRGDTQYF.

J is TRBJ1-4 and V is TRBV6-5, with 8 bases fitting TRBD1. CDR1 is MNHEY, CDR2 SVGAGI, per germline. There are 15 residues in the CDR3. Losses at the gene ends were 0 bases for V and 7 bases for J; bases not matched to a gene: 4. CDR3 sequence: CASSYSRQGSEKLFF. CDR3 nucleotides: TGTGCCAGCAGTTACTCGAGACAGGGGAGTGAAAAACTGTTTTTT.

V and J are TRBV6-1 and TRBJ2-1; D might be TRBD2 (6 bases). Germline V lookup: CDR1 MNHNS, CDR2 SASEGT. The ends were cut back, 4 bases at V and 4 bases at J, with 14 bases in the middle. The CDR3 extends over 15 amino acids. The CDR3 loop is CASSGGTVLYNEQFF. Here the CDR3 DNA reads TGTGCCAGCAGTGGCGGGACGGTTTTGTACAATGAGCAGTTCTTC.

The chain has TRBV19 and TRBJ1-5, with 8 bases identical to TRBD1. The CDR3 runs 17 residues. The germline V gene has CDR1 LNHDA and CDR2 SQIVND (reference sequence). The V segment lost 7 bases and the J segment 4 bases; nucleotides outside the gene matches: 15. Here the CDR3 DNA reads TGTGCCAGTAATCTCCTCCGGGACAGGCGACGAAATCAGCCCCAGCATTTT. Protein product: CASNLLRDRRRNQPQHF.

The chain employs TRBV4-1 and TRBJ2-7, with D maybe TRBD2 (6 bases). This CDR3 has 14 residues. The V end was cut by 7 bases, the J end by 2 bases, with 15 bases between. From germline, CDR1 is MGHRA and CDR2 YSYEKL. CDR3 sequence reads: CASTTSEGPYEQYF. DNA for the CDR3: TGCGCCAGCACCACCTCGGAGGGACCCTACGAGCAGTACTTC.

Of note for this clone: Within the sample, other DNA sequences also encode this same CDR3. The V call is TRBV10-3, the J call TRBJ1-6, with no clear D. The germline V and J ends were trimmed by 3 bases and 0 bases, with 6 bases remaining between them. The CDR3 sequence is 15 residues long. CDR1 ENHRY and CDR2 SYGVKD come from the germline V gene. The CDR3 is CAISEGSSYNSPLHF. DNA for the CDR3: TGTGCCATCAGTGAAGGGAGCTCCTATAATTCACCCCTCCACTTT.

V usage is TRBV29-1 and J usage is TRBJ1-5, with 9 bases aligning to TRBD1. This CDR3 has 14 residues. Germline V gene lookup returns CDR1 SQVTM and CDR2 ANQGSEA. V lost 6 bases, J lost 7 bases, and 10 bases stayed unmatched. CDR3 loop: CSVWDRVDGQPQHF. As DNA, the CDR3 is TGCAGCGTGTGGGACAGGGTGGATGGGCAGCCCCAGCATTTT.

The V and J genes are TRBV7-3 and TRBJ2-5; 9 bases match TRBD2. This CDR3 spans 17 amino acids. With V trimmed by 2 bases and J by 1 base, 8 bases remained unmatched. CDR1 and CDR2 (germline): SGHTA, FQGTGA. DNA of the CDR3: TGTGCCAGCAGCTTATACAGAGCGGGGGGAGGCCAAGAGACCCAGTACTTC. It is translated as CASSLYRAGGGQETQYF.

This clone was seen only once. The chain has TRBV7-2 and TRBJ2-1; D is possibly TRBD2 (6 bases). The CDR3 contains 14 residues. Germline V gives CDR1 SGHTA, CDR2 FQGNSA. V lost 1 base and J 6 bases, leaving 10 bases between the germline ends. CDR3 region: CASSLGVGGNEQFF. The CDR3 bases are TGTGCCAGCAGCTTAGGGGTGGGGGGCAATGAGCAGTTCTTC.